Sequencing of this TCR beta chain was carried out in a study of T-cell memory formation after mild COVID-19. CDR3 size: 12 residues. Germline loops: CDR1 SEHNR, CDR2 FQNEAQ (reference sequence). The ends were cut back, 5 bases at V and 5 bases at J, with 7 bases in the middle. 5'RACE with constant-segment primers yielded barcoded, UMI-tagged TCR alpha and TCR beta cDNA libraries. TCRdb re-derived calls from the 5' RACE reads in MiXCR, one entry per CDR3 protein. This table holds around 340,000 distinct CDR3 sequences, about 15% found once. The sample comprised PBMCs or a T cell subset sorted from them (not recorded which). V and J are TRBV7-9 and TRBJ1-5; the D is unclear. This clonotype was sampled from a man between 18 and 35 years old who had mild COVID-19 (a few samples of this study predate the infection). Cell type and time point are not known. CDR3 nucleotides: TGTGCCAGCAGCCCCCAGGATCAGCCCCAGCATTTT. As protein: CASSPQDQPQHF.